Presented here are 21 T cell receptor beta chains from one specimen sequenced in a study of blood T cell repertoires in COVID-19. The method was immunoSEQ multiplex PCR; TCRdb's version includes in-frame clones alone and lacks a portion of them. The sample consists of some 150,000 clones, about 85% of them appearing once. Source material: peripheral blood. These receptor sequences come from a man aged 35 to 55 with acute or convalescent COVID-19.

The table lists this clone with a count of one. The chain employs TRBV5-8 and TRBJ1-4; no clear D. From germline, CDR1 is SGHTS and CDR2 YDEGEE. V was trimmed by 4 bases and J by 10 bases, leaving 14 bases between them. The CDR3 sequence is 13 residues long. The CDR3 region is CASSPINPAKLFF. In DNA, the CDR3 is TGTGCCAGCAGCCCTATAAACCCCGCAAAACTGTTTTTT.

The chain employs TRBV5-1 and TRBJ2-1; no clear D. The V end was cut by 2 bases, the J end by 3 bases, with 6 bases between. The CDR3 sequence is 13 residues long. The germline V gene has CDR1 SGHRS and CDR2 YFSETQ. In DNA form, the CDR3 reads TGCGCCAGCAGCTTTACTCTCTACAATGAGCAGTTCTTC. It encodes CASSFTLYNEQFF.

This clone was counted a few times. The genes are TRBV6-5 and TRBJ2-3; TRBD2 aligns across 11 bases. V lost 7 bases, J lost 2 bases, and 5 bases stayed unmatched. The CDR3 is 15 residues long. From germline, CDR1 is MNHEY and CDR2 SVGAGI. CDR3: CASKLLAGATDTQYF. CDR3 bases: TGTGCCAGCAAACTACTAGCGGGGGCCACAGATACGCAGTATTTT.

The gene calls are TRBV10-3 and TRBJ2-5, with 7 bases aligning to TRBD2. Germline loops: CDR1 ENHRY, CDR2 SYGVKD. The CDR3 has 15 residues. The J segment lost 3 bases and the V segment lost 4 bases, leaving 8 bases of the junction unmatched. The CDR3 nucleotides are TGTGCCATCAGTGCAAATACCGGGACTAAAGAGACCCAGTACTTC. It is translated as CAISANTGTKETQYF.

The CDR3 DNA reads as TGTGCCAGCAGCCAAGAGGCCCACACCATATATTTT. Its translation is CASSQEAHTIYF. The gene calls are TRBV4-2 and TRBJ1-3; D is undetermined. CDR1 LGHNA and CDR2 YNFKEQ come from the germline V gene. The length of the CDR3 is 12 residues. Trimming shortened V by 0 bases and J by 8 bases, and 5 bases separated the two germline ends.

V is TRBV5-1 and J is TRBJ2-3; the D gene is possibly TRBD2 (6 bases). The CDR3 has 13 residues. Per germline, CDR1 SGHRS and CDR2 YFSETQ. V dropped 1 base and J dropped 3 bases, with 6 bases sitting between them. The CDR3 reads CASSLSGTDTQYF. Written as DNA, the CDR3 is TGCGCCAGCAGCTTGAGCGGGACAGATACGCAGTATTTT.

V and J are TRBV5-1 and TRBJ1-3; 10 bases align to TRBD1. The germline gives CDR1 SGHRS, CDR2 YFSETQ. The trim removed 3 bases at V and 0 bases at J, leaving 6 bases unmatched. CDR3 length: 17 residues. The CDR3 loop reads CASSWVGTGASGNTIYF. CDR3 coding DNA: TGCGCCAGCAGCTGGGTCGGGACAGGGGCCTCTGGAAACACCATATATTTT.

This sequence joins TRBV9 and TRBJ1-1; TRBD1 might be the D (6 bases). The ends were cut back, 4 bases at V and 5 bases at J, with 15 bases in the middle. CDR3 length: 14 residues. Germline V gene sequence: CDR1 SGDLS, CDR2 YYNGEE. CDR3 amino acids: CASSPRGVSTEAFF. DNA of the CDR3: TGTGCCAGCAGCCCCAGGGGAGTCTCTACTGAAGCTTTCTTT.

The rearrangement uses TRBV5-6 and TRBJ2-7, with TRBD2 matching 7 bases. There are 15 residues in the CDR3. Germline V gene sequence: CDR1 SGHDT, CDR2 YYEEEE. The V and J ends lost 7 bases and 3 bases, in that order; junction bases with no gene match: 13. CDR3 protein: CASSRRGGKGYEQYF. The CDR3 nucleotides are TGTGCCAGCTCCCGCCGCGGGGGTAAAGGCTACGAGCAGTACTTC.

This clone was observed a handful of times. The CDR3 is CASSTLQGNYGYTF. CDR3 nucleotide sequence: TGTGCCAGTAGTACTCTACAGGGGAACTATGGCTACACCTTC. V usage is TRBV19 and J usage is TRBJ1-2; TRBD1 matches at 7 bases. The V segment lost 4 bases and the J segment 2 bases; nucleotides outside the gene matches: 4. CDR1 is LNHDA, CDR2 SQIVND, per germline (reference sequence). The CDR3 length is 14 residues.

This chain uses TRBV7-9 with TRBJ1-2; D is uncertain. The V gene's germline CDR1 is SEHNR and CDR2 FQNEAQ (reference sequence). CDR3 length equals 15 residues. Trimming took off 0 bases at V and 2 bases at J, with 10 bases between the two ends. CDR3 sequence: CASSLAAGANYGYTF. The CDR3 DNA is TGTGCCAGCAGCTTAGCGGCGGGTGCAAACTATGGCTACACCTTC. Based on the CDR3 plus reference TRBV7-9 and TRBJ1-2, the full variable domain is DTGVSQNPRHKITKRGQNVTFRCDPISEHNRLYWYRQTLGQGPEFLTYFQNEAQLEKSRLLSDRFSAERPKGSFSTLEIQRTEQGDSAMYLCASSLAAGANYGYTFGSGTRLTVV.

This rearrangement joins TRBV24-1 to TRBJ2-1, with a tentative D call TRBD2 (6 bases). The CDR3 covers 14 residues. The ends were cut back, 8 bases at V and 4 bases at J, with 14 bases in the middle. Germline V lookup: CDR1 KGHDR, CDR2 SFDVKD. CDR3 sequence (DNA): TGTGCCACCAACCCCGGCGGGGATTACAATGAGCAGTTCTTC. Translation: CATNPGGDYNEQFF.

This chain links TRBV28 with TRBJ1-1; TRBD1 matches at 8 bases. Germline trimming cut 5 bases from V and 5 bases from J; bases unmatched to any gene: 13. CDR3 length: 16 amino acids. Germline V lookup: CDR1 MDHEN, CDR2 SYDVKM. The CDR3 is CASSPLGTGDETEAFF. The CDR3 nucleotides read TGTGCCAGCAGTCCATTAGGGACAGGAGACGAAACTGAAGCTTTCTTT.

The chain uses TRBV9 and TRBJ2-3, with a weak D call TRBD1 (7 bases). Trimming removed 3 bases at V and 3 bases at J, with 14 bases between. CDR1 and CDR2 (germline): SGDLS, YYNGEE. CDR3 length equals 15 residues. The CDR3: CASSAGGGVTDTQYF. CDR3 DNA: TGTGCCAGCAGCGCAGGAGGGGGCGTGACAGATACGCAGTATTTT.

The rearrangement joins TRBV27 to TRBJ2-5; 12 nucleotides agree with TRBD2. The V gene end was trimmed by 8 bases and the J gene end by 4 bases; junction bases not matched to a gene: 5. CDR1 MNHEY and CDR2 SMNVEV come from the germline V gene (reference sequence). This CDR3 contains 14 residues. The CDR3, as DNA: TGTGCCAGCGGCCGGACTAGCGGGACAGAGACCCAGTACTTC. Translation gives CASGRTSGTETQYF.

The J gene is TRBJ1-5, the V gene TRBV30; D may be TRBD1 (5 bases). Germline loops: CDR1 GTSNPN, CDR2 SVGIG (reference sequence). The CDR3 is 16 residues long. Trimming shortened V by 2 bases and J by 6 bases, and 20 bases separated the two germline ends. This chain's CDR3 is CAWSPSGRPGIQPQHF. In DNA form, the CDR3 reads TGTGCCTGGAGTCCTTCGGGGAGGCCAGGGATTCAGCCCCAGCATTTT.

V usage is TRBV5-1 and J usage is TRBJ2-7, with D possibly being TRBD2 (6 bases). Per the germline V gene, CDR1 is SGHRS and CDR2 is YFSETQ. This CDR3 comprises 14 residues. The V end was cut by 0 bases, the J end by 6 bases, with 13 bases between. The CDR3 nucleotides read TGCGCCAGCAGCTTGGCCGGGGGTTACTCCGAGCAGTACTTC. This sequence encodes CASSLAGGYSEQYF.

The CDR3 reads CASSLVLQGVYEQYF. The CDR3 bases are TGTGCCAGCAGCTTAGTTTTACAGGGAGTCTACGAGCAGTACTTC. The chain couples TRBV7-9 to TRBJ2-7; the D gene is possibly TRBD1 (6 bases). This CDR3 spans 15 amino acids. Per germline, CDR1 SEHNR and CDR2 FQNEAQ (reference sequence). Trimming removed 1 base from V and 3 bases from J, with 13 bases in between.

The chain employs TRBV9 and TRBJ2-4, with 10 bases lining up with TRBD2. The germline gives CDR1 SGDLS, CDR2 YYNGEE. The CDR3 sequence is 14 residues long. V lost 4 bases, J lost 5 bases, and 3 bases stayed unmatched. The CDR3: CASSLSGGENIQYF. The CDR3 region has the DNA TGTGCCAGCAGCCTAAGCGGGGGGGAAAACATTCAGTACTTC.

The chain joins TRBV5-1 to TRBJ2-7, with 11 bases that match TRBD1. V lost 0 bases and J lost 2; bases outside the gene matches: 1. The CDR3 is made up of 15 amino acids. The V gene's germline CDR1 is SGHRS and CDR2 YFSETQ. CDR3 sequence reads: CASSLVGQGAYEQYF. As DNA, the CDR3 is TGCGCCAGCAGCTTGGTGGGACAGGGGGCCTACGAGCAGTACTTC.

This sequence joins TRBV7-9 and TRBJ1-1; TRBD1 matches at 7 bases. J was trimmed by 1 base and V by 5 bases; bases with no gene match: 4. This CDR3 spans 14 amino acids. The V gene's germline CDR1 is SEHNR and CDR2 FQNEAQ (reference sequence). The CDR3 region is CASSRGQENTEAFF. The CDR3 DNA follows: TGTGCCAGCAGCCGAGGACAGGAGAACACTGAAGCTTTCTTT.